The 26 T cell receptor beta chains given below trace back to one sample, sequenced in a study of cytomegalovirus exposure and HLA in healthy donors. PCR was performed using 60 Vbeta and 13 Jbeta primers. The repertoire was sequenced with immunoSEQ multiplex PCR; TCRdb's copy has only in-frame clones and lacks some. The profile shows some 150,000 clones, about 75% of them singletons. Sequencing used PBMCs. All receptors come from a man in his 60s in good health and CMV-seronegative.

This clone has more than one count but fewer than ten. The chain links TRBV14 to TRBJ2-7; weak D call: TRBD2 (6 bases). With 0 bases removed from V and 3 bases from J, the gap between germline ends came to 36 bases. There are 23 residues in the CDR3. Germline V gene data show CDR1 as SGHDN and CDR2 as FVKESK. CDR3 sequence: CASSQDGGILRAVLGGELYEQYF. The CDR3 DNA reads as TGTGCCAGCAGCCAAGATGGGGGGATTCTACGAGCAGTACTTGGAGGAGAACTCTACGAGCAGTACTTC. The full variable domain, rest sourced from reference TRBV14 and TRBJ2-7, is EAGVTQFPSHSVIEKGQTVTLRCDPISGHDNLYWYRRVMGKEIKFLLHFVKESKQDESGMPNNRFLAERTGGTYSTLKVQPAELEDSGVYFCASSQDGGILRAVLGGELYEQYFGPGTRLTVT.

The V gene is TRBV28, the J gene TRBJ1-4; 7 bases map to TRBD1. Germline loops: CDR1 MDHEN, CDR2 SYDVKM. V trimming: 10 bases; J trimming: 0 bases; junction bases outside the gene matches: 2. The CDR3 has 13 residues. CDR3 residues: CATGGATNEKLFF. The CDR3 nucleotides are TGTGCCACAGGGGGAGCAACTAATGAAAAACTGTTTTTT.

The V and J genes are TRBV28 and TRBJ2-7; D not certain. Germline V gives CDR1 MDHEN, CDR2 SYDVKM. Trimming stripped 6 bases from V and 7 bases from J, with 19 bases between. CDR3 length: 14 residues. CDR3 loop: CASSRPDWVIEQYF. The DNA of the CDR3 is TGTGCCAGCAGCCGACCCGACTGGGTCATTGAGCAGTACTTC.

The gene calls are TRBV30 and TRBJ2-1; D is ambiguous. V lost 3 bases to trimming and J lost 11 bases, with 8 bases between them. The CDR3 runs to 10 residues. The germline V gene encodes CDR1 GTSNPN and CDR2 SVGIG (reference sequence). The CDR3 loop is CAWRRIQQFF. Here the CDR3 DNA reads TGTGCCTGGAGGCGCATTCAGCAGTTCTTC.

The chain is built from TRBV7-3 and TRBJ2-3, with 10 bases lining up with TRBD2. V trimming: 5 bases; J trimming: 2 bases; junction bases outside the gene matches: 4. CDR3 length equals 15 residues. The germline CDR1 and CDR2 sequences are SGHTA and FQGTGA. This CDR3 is CASSPSGRATDTQYF. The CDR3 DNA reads TGTGCCAGCAGCCCTAGCGGGAGAGCCACAGATACGCAGTATTTT.

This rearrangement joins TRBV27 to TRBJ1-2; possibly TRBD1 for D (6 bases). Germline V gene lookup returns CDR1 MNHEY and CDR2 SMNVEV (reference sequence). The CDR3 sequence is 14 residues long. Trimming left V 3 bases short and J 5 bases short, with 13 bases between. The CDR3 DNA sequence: TGTGCCAGCAGTTTTCGGACAGCCCCTTATGGCTACACCTTC. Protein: CASSFRTAPYGYTF.

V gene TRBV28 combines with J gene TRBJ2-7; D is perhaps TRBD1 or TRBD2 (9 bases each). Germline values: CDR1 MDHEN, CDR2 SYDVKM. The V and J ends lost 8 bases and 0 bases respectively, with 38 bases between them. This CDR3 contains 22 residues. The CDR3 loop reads CASSFPGQGGETSGLSSYEQYF. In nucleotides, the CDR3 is TGTGCCAGCTCCTTCCCGGGACAGGGAGGGGAAACTAGCGGGTTGAGCTCCTACGAGCAGTACTTC.

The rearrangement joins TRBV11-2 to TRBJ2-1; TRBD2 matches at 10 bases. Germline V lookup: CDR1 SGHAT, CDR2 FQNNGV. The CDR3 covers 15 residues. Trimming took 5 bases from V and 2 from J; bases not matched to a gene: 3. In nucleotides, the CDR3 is TGTGCCAGCAGCATGGGACTAGCGACCTACAATGAGCAGTTCTTC. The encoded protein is CASSMGLATYNEQFF.

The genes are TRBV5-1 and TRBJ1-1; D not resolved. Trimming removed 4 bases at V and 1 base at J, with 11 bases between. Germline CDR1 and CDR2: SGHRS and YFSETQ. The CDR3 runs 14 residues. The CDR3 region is CASSPAGGNTEAFF. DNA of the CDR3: TGCGCCAGCAGCCCGGCGGGTGGGAACACTGAAGCTTTCTTT.

CDR3 loop: CASSGTGGAGQPQHF. CDR3 coding DNA: TGTGCCAGCAGTGGGACAGGGGGCGCGGGTCAGCCCCAGCATTTT. The rearrangement uses TRBV6-6 and TRBJ1-5, with TRBD1 matching over 12 bases. J lost 6 bases, V lost 5 bases, and 5 bases had no gene match. CDR3 length: 15 amino acids. Germline V lookup: CDR1 MNHNY, CDR2 SVGAGI (reference sequence).

CDR3 in DNA: TGTGCCAGCAGTGCGGGACTAGCGCACAATGAGCAGTTCTTC. Its protein is CASSAGLAHNEQFF. The rearrangement uses TRBV2 and TRBJ2-1; 10 bases line up with TRBD2. Per the germline V gene, CDR1 is SNHLY and CDR2 is FYNNEI. V trimming: 4 bases; J trimming: 5 bases; junction bases outside the gene matches: 2. CDR3 length: 14 amino acids.

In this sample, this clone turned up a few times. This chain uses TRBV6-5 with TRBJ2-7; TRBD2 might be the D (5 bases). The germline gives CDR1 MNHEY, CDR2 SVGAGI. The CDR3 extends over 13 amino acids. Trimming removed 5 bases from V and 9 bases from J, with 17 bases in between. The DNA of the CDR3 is TGTGCCAGCAGTCCTAGGACTCACGACGGGCAGTACTTC. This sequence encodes CASSPRTHDGQYF.

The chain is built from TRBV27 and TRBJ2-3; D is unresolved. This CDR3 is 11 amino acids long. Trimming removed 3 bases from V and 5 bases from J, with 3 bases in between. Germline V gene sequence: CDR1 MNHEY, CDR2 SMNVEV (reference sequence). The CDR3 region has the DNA TGTGCCAGCAGTTTTCAAGATACGCAGTATTTT. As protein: CASSFQDTQYF.

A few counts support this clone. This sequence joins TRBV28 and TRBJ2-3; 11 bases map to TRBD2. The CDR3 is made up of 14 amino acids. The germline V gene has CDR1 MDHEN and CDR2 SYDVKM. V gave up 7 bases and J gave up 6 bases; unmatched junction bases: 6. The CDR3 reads CASTEGLAVDTQYF. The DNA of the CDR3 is TGTGCCAGCACCGAGGGACTAGCGGTGGATACGCAGTATTTT.

The CDR3 nucleotides are TGTGCCATGGCGGGACAGTCATACAATGAGCAGTTCTTC. Protein: CAMAGQSYNEQFF. The rearrangement uses TRBV10-3 and TRBJ2-1; possible D gene TRBD1, 7 bases. Germline V gene lookup returns CDR1 ENHRY and CDR2 SYGVKD. V lost 9 bases, J lost 4 bases, and 13 bases lay in between. The length of the CDR3 is 13 residues.

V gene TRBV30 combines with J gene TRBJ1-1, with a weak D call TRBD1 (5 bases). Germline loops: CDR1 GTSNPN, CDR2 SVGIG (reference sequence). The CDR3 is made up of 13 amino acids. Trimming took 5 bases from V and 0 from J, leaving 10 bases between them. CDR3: CAWLDNLNTEAFF. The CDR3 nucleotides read TGTGCCTGGCTGGACAACCTGAACACTGAAGCTTTCTTT.

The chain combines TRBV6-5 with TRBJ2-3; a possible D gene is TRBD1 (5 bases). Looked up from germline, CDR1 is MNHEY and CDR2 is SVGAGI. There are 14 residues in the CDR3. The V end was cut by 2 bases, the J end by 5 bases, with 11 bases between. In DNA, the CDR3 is TGTGCCAGCAGTTACCGCCTAGGGGTAGATACGCAGTATTTT. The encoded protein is CASSYRLGVDTQYF.

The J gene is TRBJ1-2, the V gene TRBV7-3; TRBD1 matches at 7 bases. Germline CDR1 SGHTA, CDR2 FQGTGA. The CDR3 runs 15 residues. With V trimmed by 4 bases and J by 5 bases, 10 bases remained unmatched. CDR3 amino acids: CASSSSATGSYGYTF. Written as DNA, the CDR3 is TGTGCCAGCAGCTCGTCGGCGACAGGGTCTTATGGCTACACCTTC.

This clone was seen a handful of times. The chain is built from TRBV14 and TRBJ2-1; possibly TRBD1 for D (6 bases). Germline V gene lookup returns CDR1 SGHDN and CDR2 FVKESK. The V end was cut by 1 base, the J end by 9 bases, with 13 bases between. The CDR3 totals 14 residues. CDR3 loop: CASSQGLFRGEQFF. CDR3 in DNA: TGTGCCAGCAGCCAAGGCCTTTTCAGGGGTGAGCAGTTCTTC.

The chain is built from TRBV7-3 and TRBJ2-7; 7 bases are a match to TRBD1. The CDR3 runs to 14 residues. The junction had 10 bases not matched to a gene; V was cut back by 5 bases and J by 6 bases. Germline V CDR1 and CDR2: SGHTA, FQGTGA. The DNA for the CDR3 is TGTGCCAGCAGCCTCTCGGGACAGACCTCCGAGCAGTACTTC. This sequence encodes CASSLSGQTSEQYF.

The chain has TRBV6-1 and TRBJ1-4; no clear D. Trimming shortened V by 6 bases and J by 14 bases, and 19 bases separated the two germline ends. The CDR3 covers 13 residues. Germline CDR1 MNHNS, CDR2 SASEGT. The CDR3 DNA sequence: TGTGCCAGCAGCGCTGGCCGAGATGAGGTTCTGTTTTTT. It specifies CASSAGRDEVLFF.

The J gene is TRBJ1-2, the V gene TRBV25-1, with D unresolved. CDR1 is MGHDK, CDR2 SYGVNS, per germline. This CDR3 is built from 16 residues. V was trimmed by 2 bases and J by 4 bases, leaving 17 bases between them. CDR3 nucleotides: TGTGCCAGCAGTGAACTCGGGAACGCGCAAAGCTATGGCTACACCTTC. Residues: CASSELGNAQSYGYTF.

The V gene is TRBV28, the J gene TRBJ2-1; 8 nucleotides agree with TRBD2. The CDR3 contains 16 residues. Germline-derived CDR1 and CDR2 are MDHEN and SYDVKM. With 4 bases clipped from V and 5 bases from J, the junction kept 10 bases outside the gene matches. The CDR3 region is CASSSPEAGEDNEQFF. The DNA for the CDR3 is TGTGCCAGCAGTTCCCCCGAAGCGGGAGAAGACAATGAGCAGTTCTTC.

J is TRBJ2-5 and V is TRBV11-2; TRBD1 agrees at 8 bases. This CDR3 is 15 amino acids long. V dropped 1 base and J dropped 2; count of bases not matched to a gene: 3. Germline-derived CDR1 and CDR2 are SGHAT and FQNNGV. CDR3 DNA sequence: TGTGCCAGCAGCTTAGGGACAGGGAGGCAAGAGACCCAGTACTTC. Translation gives CASSLGTGRQETQYF.

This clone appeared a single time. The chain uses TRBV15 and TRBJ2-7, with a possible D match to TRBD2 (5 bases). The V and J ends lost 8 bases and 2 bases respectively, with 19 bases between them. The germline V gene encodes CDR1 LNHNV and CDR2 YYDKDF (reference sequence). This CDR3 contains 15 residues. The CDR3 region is CATELGSGDTYEQYF. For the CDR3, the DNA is TGTGCCACCGAATTGGGCAGCGGAGACACCTACGAGCAGTACTTC. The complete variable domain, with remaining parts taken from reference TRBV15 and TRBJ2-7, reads DAMVIQNPRYQVTQFGKPVTLSCSQTLNHNVMYWYQQKSSQAPKLLFHYYDKDFNNEADTPDNFQSRRPNTSFCFLDIRSPGLGDTAMYLCATELGSGDTYEQYFGPGTRLTVT.

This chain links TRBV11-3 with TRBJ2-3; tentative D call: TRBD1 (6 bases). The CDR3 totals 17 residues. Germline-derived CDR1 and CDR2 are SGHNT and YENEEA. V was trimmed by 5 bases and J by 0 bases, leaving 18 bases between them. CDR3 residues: CASSRGTTTSSTDTQYF. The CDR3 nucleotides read TGTGCCAGCAGCCGAGGGACAACTACTTCTAGCACAGATACGCAGTATTTT.